What follows is one T cell receptor beta chain and its context. Its target is not known. There are 13 residues in the CDR3. The germline gives CDR1 SEHNR, CDR2 FQNEAQ (reference sequence). With 5 bases removed from V and 0 bases from J, the gap between germline ends came to 7 bases. The source of the sample is a study of shared clonotypes between healthy human individuals. Study information: Aged 18 to 49, the donors were two women and a few men. Study findings and constraints: Between a handful of donors, naive CD4 clonotypes were shared at a level of around 5.1%. Naive subsets generally exceeded memory subsets in estimated richness.

Sequenced by immunoSEQ multiplex PCR; TCRdb stores in-frame clones only, minus some. The sample holds some 1 million clones, 65% to 80% seen once. The source is a man aged 18 to 30 in good health. Source material: memory CD4+ T cells sorted from blood. Subset denoted: CD45RA-negative fraction. This sequence joins TRBV7-9 and TRBJ1-1, with unresolved D. CDR3 nucleotide sequence: TGTGCCAGCAGCCGAGGTATGAACACTGAAGCTTTCTTT. Its protein product is CASSRGMNTEAFF.